This T cell receptor beta chain comes out of a study of T cells in Graves' hyperthyroidism and ophthalmopathy. The CDR3 sequence is 14 residues long. Germline-derived CDR1 and CDR2 are DFQATT and SNEGSKA (reference sequence). Unmatched junction bases numbered 9, after V lost 5 bases and J lost 8 bases. Regions amplified from RNA transcripts were the TCR beta CDR3 regions. The HTBI set primed first-round TCR CDR3 RT-PCR. TCRdb independently ran MiXCR on the multiplex PCR reads; one entry per CDR3 protein. Of hundreds of thousands of distinct CDR3 sequences detected, approximately 20% appear once; the ten largest clones hold 40% to 50%. In this sample, this clonotype turned up many times. Diagnosis rested on symptoms, serum thyroxine and TRAb, thyroid ultrasound, and orbital computed tomography.

This chain links TRBV20-1 with TRBJ2-1, with 10 bases lining up with TRBD1. The sequencing sample was made of blood. The clonotype originates from a man aged 40-55 years with Graves' ophthalmopathy. DNA for the CDR3: TGCAGTGCTCCATATCGGGACAGGGGCCATGAGCAGTTCTTC. It specifies CSAPYRDRGHEQFF.